The present entry profiles one TCR beta chain with its context. Its antigen remains undetermined. Per-nucleotide qualities are absent, and no much larger clonotype sits a single base away. Library creation used the immunoSEQ multiplex PCR assay. The original pipeline was this. A statistical classification framework was built for diagnosing cytomegalovirus status from the catalog of TCR beta chain sequences. Here the immuneACCESS table is served through TCRdb, limited to in-frame sequences with V and J called. Missing clones are a known gap in these copies; in checked studies unresolved V genes cover under half, and the rest lacks a known reason. V, J and clone size reflect that table, while D and trimming were determined from the DNA. The sample table lists hundreds of thousands of clones, roughly 85% of them with a count of one. The top ten constitute roughly 5.7% of the sample. The sample comes from a study of cytomegalovirus exposure and HLA in healthy donors (dated by TCRdb to about 2017). As for the study more broadly: A later analysis indicated that the roughly 120 validation repertoires were generated on the platform also employed for the roughly 650 repertoires of the first cohort. The study was designed to test whether signatures of past pathogen exposure could be identified by cataloging public T cell receptors. Along with the approximately 620-subject first cohort, a separate validation cohort of approximately 110 different subjects was used. The study combined high-throughput TCR immunosequencing, statistical association of individual TCRs with disease status, and machine learning to predict cytomegalovirus infection status.

Results the study describes overall, beyond this receptor: It was suggested by the authors that the approach could potentially be generalized to other disease states and immunological phenotypes. While some public TCRs were present in many individuals, most TCR sequences turned up only very rarely across donors. In vitro tests confirmed that a few of the cytomegalovirus-associated TCR beta chains recognize cytomegalovirus antigens. In both the original and validation cohorts, the classifier was reported to diagnose cytomegalovirus status with high specificity and sensitivity. A later analysis had no HLA typing for the validation cohort, so co-occurrence there was scored across all 110 or so repertoires. Of the cluster scores, 94% were above 0 in a later analysis, which found that TCRs clustered in the first cohort also tended to co-occur in the approximately 130 validation repertoires. In the study, 150 to 200 TCR beta chains were listed as associated with cytomegalovirus.

The donors were included in the validation cohort of 120 subjects, a group kept apart from the roughly 670-subject first cohort. The CDR3, from cysteine to phenylalanine, totals 14 residues. Only the CDR3 portion is preserved as DNA: 42 bases, with reading frame beginning at the first base. Reading the germline V gene gives CDR1 SGHVS and CDR2 FNYEAQ. V and J lose 1 base and 1 base, and a span of 7 bases separates them. Sequenced sample: PBMCs. The sequence links TRBV7-6 to TRBJ2-5; D gene: possibly TRBD2, on 5 matching bases. The source is a woman aged 18 to 35 in good health and CMV-seronegative. The CDR3 is CASSLEGGQETQYF. The nucleotide sequence reads as follows: TGTGCCAGCAGCTTAGAAGGAGGCCAAGAGACCCAGTACTTC.